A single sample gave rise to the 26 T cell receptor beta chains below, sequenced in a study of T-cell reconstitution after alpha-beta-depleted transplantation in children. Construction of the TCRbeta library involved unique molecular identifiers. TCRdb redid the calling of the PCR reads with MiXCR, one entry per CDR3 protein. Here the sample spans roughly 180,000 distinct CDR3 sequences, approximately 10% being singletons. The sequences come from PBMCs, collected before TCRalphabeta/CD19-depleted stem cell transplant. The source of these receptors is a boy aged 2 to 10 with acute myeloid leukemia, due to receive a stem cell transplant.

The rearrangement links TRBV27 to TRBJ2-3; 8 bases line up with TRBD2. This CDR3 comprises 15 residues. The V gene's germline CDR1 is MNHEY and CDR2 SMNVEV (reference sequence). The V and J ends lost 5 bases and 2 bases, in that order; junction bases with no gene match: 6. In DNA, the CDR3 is TGTGCCAGCAGTCTCGGGACTAGGGCCACAGATACGCAGTATTTT. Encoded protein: CASSLGTRATDTQYF.

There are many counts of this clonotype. CDR3: CAISDQGAIRSETQYF. CDR3 sequence (DNA): TGTGCCATCAGTGACCAGGGGGCGATCCGGTCGGAGACCCAGTACTTC. The J gene is TRBJ2-5, the V gene TRBV10-3; 8 bases are a match to TRBD1. Germline V gene lookup returns CDR1 ENHRY and CDR2 SYGVKD. Unmatched junction bases numbered 11, after V lost 3 bases and J lost 5 bases. The CDR3 loop spans 16 amino acids.

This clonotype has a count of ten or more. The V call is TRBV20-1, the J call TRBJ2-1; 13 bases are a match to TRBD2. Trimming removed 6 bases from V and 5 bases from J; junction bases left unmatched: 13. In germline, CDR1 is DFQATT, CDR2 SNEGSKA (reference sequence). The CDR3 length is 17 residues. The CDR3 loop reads CSAEGLAGARRDNEQFF. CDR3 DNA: TGCAGTGCGGAAGGACTAGCGGGAGCTAGGCGGGACAATGAGCAGTTCTTC.

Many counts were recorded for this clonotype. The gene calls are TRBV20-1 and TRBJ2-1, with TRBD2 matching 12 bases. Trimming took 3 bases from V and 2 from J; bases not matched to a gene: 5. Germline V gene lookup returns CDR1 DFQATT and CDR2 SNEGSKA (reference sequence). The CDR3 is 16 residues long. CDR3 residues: CSASLSSGGAYNEQFF. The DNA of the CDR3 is TGCAGTGCTAGCCTATCTAGCGGGGGGGCCTACAATGAGCAGTTCTTC.

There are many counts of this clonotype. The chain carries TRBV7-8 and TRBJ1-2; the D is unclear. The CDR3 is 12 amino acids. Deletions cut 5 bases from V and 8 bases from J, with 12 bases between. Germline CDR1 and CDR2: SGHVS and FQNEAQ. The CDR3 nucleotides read TGTGCCAGCAGCCAAGATAGACGAGGCTACACCTTC. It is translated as CASSQDRRGYTF.

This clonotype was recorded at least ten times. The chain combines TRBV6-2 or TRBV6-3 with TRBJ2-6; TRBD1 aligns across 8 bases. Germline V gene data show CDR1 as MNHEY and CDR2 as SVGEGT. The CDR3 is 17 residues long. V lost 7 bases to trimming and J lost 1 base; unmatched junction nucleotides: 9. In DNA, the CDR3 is TGTGCCAGCAATGGACAGGGTATCAGGTCTGGGGCCAACGTCCTGACTTTC. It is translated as CASNGQGIRSGANVLTF.

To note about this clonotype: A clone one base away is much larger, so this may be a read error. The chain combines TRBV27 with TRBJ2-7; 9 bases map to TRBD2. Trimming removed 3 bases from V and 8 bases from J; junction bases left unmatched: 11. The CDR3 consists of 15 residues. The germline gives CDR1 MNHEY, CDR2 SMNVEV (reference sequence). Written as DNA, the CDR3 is TGTGCCAGCAGTTTCACTAGCGGGTCCCAATACAAGCAGTACTTC. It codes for CASSFTSGSQYKQYF.

CDR3 protein: CASSDSRQGPKDQPQHF. CDR3 sequence (DNA): TGTGCCAGCAGTGATAGTAGACAGGGGCCCAAAGATCAGCCCCAGCATTTT. The rearrangement uses TRBV25-1 and TRBJ1-5; 8 bases align to TRBD1. CDR3 size: 17 residues. The trim removed 3 bases at V and 5 bases at J, leaving 12 bases unmatched. Germline values: CDR1 MGHDK, CDR2 SYGVNS.

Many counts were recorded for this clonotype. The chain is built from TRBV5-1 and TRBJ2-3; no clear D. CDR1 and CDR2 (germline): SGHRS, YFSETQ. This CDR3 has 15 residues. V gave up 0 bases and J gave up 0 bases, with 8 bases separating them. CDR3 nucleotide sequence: TGCGCCAGCAGCTTGGTTTCCCCTAGCACAGATACGCAGTATTTT. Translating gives CASSLVSPSTDTQYF.

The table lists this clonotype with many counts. Here the CDR3 reads CASSYLGSGGQETQYF. Written as DNA, the CDR3 is TGTGCCAGCAGTTACTTGGGTAGCGGGGGCCAAGAGACCCAGTACTTC. The rearrangement uses TRBV6-5 and TRBJ2-5; TRBD2 aligns across 9 bases. The junction had 4 bases not matched to a gene; V was cut back by 1 base and J by 1 base. Germline V gene lookup returns CDR1 MNHEY and CDR2 SVGAGI. This CDR3 has 16 residues.

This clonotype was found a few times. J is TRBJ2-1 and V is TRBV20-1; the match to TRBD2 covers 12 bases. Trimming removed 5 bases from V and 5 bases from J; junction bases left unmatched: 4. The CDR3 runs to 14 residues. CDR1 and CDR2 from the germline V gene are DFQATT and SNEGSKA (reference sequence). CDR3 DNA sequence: TGCAGTGCTTTCGGACTAGCGGGAAACAATGAGCAGTTCTTC. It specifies CSAFGLAGNNEQFF.

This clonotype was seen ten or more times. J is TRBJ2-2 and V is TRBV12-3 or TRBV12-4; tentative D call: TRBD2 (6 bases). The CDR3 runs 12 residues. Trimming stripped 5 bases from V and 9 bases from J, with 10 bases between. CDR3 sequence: CASSRGGRELFF. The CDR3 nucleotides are TGTGCCAGCAGTCGGGGAGGCCGGGAGCTGTTTTTT.

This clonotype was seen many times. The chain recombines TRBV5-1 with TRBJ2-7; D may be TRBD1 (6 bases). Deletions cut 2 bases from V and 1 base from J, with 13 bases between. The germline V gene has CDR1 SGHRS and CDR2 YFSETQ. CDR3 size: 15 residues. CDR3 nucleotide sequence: TGCGCCAGCAGCTTACCTCGGGACACATCCTACGAGCAGTACTTC. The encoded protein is CASSLPRDTSYEQYF.

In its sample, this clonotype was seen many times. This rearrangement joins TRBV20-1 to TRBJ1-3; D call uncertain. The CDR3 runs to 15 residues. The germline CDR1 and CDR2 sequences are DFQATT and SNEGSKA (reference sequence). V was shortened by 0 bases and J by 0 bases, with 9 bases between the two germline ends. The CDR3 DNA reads TGCAGTGCTAGAGACATCCTGAGCTCTGGAAACACCATATATTTT. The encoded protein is CSARDILSSGNTIYF.

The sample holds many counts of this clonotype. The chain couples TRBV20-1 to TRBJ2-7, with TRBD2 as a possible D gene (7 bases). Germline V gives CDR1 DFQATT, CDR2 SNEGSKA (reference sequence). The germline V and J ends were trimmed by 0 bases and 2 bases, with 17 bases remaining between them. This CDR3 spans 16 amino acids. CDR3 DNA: TGCAGTGCTAGAGATCGAGGGGGAGGGGACCCCTACGAGCAGTACGTC. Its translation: CSARDRGGGDPYEQYV.

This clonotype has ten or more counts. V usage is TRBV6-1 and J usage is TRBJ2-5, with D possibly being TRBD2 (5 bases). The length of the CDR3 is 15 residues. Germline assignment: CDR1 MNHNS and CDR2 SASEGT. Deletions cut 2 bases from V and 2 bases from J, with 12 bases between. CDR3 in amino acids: CASSESGNRQETQYF. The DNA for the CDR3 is TGTGCCAGCAGTGAATCGGGGAACCGACAAGAGACCCAGTACTTC.

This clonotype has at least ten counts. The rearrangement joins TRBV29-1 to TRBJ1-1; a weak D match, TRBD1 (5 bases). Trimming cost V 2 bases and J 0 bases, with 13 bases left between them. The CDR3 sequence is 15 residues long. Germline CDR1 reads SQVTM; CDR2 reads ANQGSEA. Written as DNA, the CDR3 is TGCAGCGTTGAATCGGAGGAGGGGCTGAACACTGAAGCTTTCTTT. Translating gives CSVESEEGLNTEAFF. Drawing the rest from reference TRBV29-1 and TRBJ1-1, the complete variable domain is SAVISQKPSRDICQRGTSLTIQCQVDSQVTMMFWYRQQPGQSLTLIATANQGSEATYESGFVIDKFPISRPNLTFSTLTVSNMSPEDSSIYLCSVESEEGLNTEAFFGQGTRLTVV.

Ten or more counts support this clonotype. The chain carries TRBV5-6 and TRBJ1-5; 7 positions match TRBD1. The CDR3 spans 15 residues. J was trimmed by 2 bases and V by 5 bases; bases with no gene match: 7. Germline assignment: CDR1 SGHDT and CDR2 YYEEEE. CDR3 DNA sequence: TGTGCCAGCAGAGACGGGACAGACGGCAATCAGCCCCAGCATTTT. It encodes CASRDGTDGNQPQHF. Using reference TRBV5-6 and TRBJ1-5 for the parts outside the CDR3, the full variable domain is DAGVTQSPTHLIKTRGQQVTLRCSPKSGHDTVSWYQQALGQGPQFIFQYYEEEERQRGNFPDRFSGHQFPNYSSELNVNALLLGDSALYLCASRDGTDGNQPQHFGDGTRLSIL.

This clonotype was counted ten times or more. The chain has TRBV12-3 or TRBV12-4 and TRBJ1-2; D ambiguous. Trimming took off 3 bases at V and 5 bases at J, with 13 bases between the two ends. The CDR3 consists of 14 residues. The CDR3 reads CASSLATLGYGYTF. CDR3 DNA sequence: TGTGCCAGCAGTTTGGCGACACTGGGTTATGGCTACACCTTC.

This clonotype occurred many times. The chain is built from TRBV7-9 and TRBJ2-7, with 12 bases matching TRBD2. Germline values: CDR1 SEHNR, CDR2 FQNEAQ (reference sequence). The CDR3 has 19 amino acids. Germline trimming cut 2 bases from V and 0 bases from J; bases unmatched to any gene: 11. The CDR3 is CASSLPSAETSGSSYEQYF. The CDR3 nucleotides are TGTGCCAGCAGCTTACCTAGCGCCGAGACTAGCGGGAGCTCCTACGAGCAGTACTTC.

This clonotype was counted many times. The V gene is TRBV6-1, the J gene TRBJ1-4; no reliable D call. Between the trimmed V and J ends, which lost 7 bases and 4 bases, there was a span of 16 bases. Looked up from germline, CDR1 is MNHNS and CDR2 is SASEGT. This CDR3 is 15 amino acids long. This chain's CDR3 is CASKTPGRDNEKLFF. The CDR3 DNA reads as TGTGCCAGCAAAACCCCGGGCAGAGATAATGAAAAACTGTTTTTT.

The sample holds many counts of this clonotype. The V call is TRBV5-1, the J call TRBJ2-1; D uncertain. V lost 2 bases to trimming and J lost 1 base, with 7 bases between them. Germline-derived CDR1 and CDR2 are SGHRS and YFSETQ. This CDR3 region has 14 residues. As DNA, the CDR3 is TGCGCCAGCAGCTTATGGTTTTCCTACAATGAGCAGTTCTTC. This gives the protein CASSLWFSYNEQFF.

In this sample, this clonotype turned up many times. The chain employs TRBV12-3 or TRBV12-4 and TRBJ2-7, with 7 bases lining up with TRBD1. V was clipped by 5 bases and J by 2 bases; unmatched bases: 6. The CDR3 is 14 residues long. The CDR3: CASSPKGQTYEQYF. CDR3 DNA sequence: TGTGCCAGCAGTCCAAAGGGACAGACCTACGAGCAGTACTTC.

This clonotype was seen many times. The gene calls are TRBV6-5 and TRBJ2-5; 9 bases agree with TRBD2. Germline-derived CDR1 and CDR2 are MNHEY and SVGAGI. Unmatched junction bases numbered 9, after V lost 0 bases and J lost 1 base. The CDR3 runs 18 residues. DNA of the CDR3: TGTGCCAGCAGTTACTCGGGACTAGCTACCGGTACCCAAGAGACCCAGTACTTC. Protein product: CASSYSGLATGTQETQYF.

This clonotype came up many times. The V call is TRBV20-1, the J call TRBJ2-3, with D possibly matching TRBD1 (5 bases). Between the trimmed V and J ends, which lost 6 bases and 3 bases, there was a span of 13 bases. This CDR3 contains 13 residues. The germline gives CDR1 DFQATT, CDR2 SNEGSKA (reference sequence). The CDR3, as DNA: TGCAGTGCCCCCAGGGATAGTACAGATACGCAGTATTTT. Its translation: CSAPRDSTDTQYF.

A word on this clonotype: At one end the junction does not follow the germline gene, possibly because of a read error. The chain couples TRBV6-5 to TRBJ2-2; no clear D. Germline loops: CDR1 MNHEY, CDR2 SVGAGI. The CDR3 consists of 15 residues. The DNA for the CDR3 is TGTGCCTGCAGTTCGCGACCTGTAAACACCGGGGAGCTGTTTTTT. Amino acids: CACSSRPVNTGELFF.